These 5 T cell receptor beta chains were all obtained from the same sample, sequenced in a study of CD8 T cells in ankylosing spondylitis. TCRdb fed the 5' RACE reads into MiXCR, producing one record per CDR3 protein. This sample carries 200,000 to 300,000 distinct CDR3 sequences, around 10% of them seen once, and the ten largest clones take less than 8%. Sequencing input: blood, either unsorted or a sorted T cell fraction (not recorded which). These receptors originate from a male donor with ankylosing spondylitis or in good health (not recorded which).

This chain connects TRBV2 to TRBJ2-3; D is unclear. The germline V and J ends were trimmed by 2 bases and 2 bases, with 2 bases remaining between them. The CDR3 is 12 amino acids. Germline V gene lookup returns CDR1 SNHLY and CDR2 FYNNEI. The DNA for the CDR3 is TGTGCCAGCAGTGAAAACACAGATACGCAGTATTTT. This translates into CASSENTDTQYF. The variable domain in full, completed from reference TRBV2 and TRBJ2-3, reads EPEVTQTPSHQVTQMGQEVILRCVPISNHLYFYWYRQILGQKVEFLVSFYNNEISEKSEIFDDQFSVERPDGSNFTLKIRSTKLEDSAMYFCASSENTDTQYFGPGTRLTVL.

The rearrangement joins TRBV28 to TRBJ2-7; D is unresolved. This CDR3 is 13 amino acids long. Germline lookup yields CDR1 MDHEN and CDR2 SYDVKM. Trimming took 7 bases from V and 4 from J, leaving 14 bases between them. This chain's CDR3 is CASKTRMGYEQYF. As DNA, the CDR3 is TGTGCCAGCAAGACCCGAATGGGGTACGAGCAGTACTTC.

In its sample, this clonotype was seen many times. The gene calls are TRBV12-3 or TRBV12-4 and TRBJ2-5, with D maybe TRBD2 (7 bases). The ends were cut back, 5 bases at V and 5 bases at J, with 21 bases in the middle. The CDR3 runs to 16 residues. The CDR3 DNA is TGTGCCAGCAGTGACCACCTGACGGGGGGCGGGGAGACCCAGTACTTC. It specifies CASSDHLTGGGETQYF.

This clonotype was detected ten times or more. This chain connects TRBV5-1 to TRBJ2-5, with 10 bases aligning to TRBD1. The ends lost 4 bases at V and 5 bases at J; junction bases unmatched: 8. Germline V gene data show CDR1 as SGHRS and CDR2 as YFSETQ. The CDR3 runs 15 residues. The chain's CDR3 is CASSLGTGVEETQYF. The DNA for the CDR3 is TGCGCCAGCAGCCTCGGGACAGGGGTCGAGGAGACCCAGTACTTC.

The table lists this clonotype with many counts. The rearrangement uses TRBV6-5 and TRBJ1-1; D gene uncertain. Germline loops: CDR1 MNHEY, CDR2 SVGAGI. V was cut by 0 bases and J by 1 base, with 3 bases left in between. This CDR3 region has 13 residues. CDR3 residues: CASSYSWNTEAFF. The CDR3 region has the DNA TGTGCCAGCAGTTACTCTTGGAACACTGAAGCTTTCTTT.